The entry that follows covers one T cell receptor beta chain sequence. The antigen remains undetermined. This sample is part of a study of graft-versus-host responses after intestinal transplantation. Overall study context: Tacrolimus and steroids were given for about 3 years to all recipients after anti-thymocyte globulin induction.

Study observations and caveats: Individuals carrying graft-donor T cell macrochimerism showed high graft-versus-host to host-versus-graft clonal ratios in allografts. Researchers found GvH clones in recipient marrow, and some showed up first in ileum or blood.

Profiling relied on immunoSEQ multiplex PCR, and the TCRdb table lists in-frame clones only, not all of them. In the table there are around 100,000 clones, roughly 91% of which are singletons. Sequenced here: unstimulated CD4+ T cells sorted from spleen or lymph node cells, sampled before transplant. This sequence originates from a human donor who was the organ donor for an intestinal transplant.

CDR3 in amino acids: CASSLVGQRLEQYF. CDR3 nucleotide sequence: TGTGCCAGCAGCTTAGTAGGACAGCGGCTCGAGCAGTACTTC. This chain uses TRBV11-2 with TRBJ2-7; the D gene is possibly TRBD1 (6 bases). The CDR3 has 14 amino acids. Germline assignment: CDR1 SGHAT and CDR2 FQNNGV. Deletions cut 1 base from V and 6 bases from J, with 13 bases between.